This TCR beta chain came from a study of cytomegalovirus exposure and HLA in healthy donors. Whole-study context: Among the roughly 400 genotyped donors, over 70% were placed in the Caucasian-associated ancestry cluster.

A remark on this clone: Its cognate antigen is unknown.

V dropped 4 bases and J dropped 1; count of bases not matched to a gene: 4. Germline loops: CDR1 MGHDK, CDR2 SYGVNS. CDR3 size: 15 residues. Study-wide findings and caveats: The listing of roughly 160 TCR beta chains classed them as cytomegalovirus-associated. Many donors carried some public TCRs, although rarity characterized most TCR sequences.

PCR used 60 Vbeta primers and 13 Jbeta primers. Using immunoSEQ multiplex PCR, the repertoire was profiled, and TCRdb retains in-frame clones only, with some absent. In the table there are some 190,000 clones, around three quarters of which are singletons. The chain carries TRBV25-1 and TRBJ1-3, with 7 bases lining up with TRBD1. Sequencing was performed on PBMCs. The receptor's source is a woman aged 30 to 39 in good health and CMV-seropositive. The CDR3 DNA follows: TGTGCCAGCAGTGGGCAGGGGGGATCTGGAAACACCATATATTTT. Protein sequence: CASSGQGGSGNTIYF.